The 22 T cell receptor beta chains below were found in one sample sequenced in a study of cytomegalovirus exposure and HLA in healthy donors. The protocol was immunoSEQ multiplex PCR, while the TCRdb copy is restricted to in-frame clones and leaves out a portion. The data show some 330,000 clones, 75% to 90% seen once. The sample comprised PBMCs. The receptors were sampled from a young woman in good health and CMV-seronegative.

V and J are TRBV25-1 and TRBJ2-5, with a weak D call TRBD1 (5 bases). CDR1 MGHDK and CDR2 SYGVNS come from the germline V gene. CDR3 length: 15 residues. V lost 6 bases, J lost 0 bases, and 14 bases lay in between. The CDR3 is CASSRVTAYQETQYF. The CDR3, as DNA: TGTGCCAGCAGCAGAGTGACAGCGTACCAAGAGACCCAGTACTTC.

This rearrangement joins TRBV30 to TRBJ2-1, with a possible D match to TRBD1 (5 bases). This CDR3 has 14 residues. CDR1 GTSNPN and CDR2 SVGIG come from the germline V gene (reference sequence). Trimming left V 5 bases short and J 3 bases short, with 14 bases between. CDR3 residues: CAWGRQGYYNEQFF. The DNA of the CDR3 is TGTGCCTGGGGGCGCCAGGGCTACTACAATGAGCAGTTCTTC.

V usage is TRBV2 and J usage is TRBJ2-1, with TRBD1 matching over 10 bases. V lost 4 bases and J lost 4; bases outside the gene matches: 1. Germline CDR1 reads SNHLY; CDR2 reads FYNNEI. The CDR3 extends over 14 amino acids. CDR3 nucleotides: TGTGCCAGCAGTGCGGGACAGGGGTACAATGAGCAGTTCTTC. It yields the protein CASSAGQGYNEQFF.

This chain joins TRBV6-5 and TRBJ1-1; D is unclear. The germline CDR1 and CDR2 sequences are MNHEY and SVGAGI. Trimming removed 8 bases from V and 1 base from J, with 5 bases in between. The CDR3 is 11 amino acids. CDR3 sequence reads: CASLRNTEAFF. CDR3 coding DNA: TGTGCCAGCTTGAGGAACACTGAAGCTTTCTTT.

The chain uses TRBV18 and TRBJ1-1; weak D call: TRBD1 (5 bases). This CDR3 region has 15 residues. V was trimmed by 2 bases and J by 5 bases, leaving 15 bases between them. CDR1 and CDR2 (germline): KGHSH, LQKENI. The CDR3 coding sequence is TGTGCCAGCTCACCAGGGGGAGGAGCGGTTACTGAAGCTTTCTTT. Protein product: CASSPGGGAVTEAFF.

This clone was recorded a few times. Different DNA sequences within this sample yield the same CDR3. This sequence joins TRBV20-1 and TRBJ1-1; unclear D gene. V lost 3 bases, J lost 4 bases, and 6 bases lay in between. Germline CDR1 DFQATT, CDR2 SNEGSKA (reference sequence). The CDR3 loop spans 11 amino acids. This CDR3 is CSASRGTEAFF. CDR3 sequence (DNA): TGCAGTGCTAGCCGGGGCACTGAAGCTTTCTTT.

The CDR3 DNA is TGTGCCACCTCGGCGGAAAGAAATGAGCAGTTCTTC. It specifies CATSAERNEQFF. The gene calls are TRBV13 and TRBJ2-1; D gene unclear. Between the trimmed V and J ends, which lost 10 bases and 7 bases, there was a span of 14 bases. CDR1 and CDR2 (germline): PRHDT, FYEKMQ (reference sequence). This CDR3 is built from 12 residues.

V usage is TRBV6-5 and J usage is TRBJ2-3, with 9 bases aligning to TRBD2. Germline V gene sequence: CDR1 MNHEY, CDR2 SVGAGI. Losses at the gene ends were 6 bases for V and 1 base for J; bases not matched to a gene: 2. This CDR3 comprises 14 residues. The CDR3 nucleotides are TGTGCCAGCAGCATAGCGGGAGGCACAGATACGCAGTATTTT. It encodes CASSIAGGTDTQYF.

The chain is built from TRBV27 and TRBJ2-3, with D perhaps matching TRBD1 (5 bases). With 6 bases removed from V and 2 bases from J, the gap between germline ends came to 15 bases. CDR1 MNHEY and CDR2 SMNVEV come from the germline V gene (reference sequence). This CDR3 has 15 residues. Here the CDR3 reads CASSPDSPLTDTQYF. The CDR3 DNA follows: TGTGCCAGCAGCCCAGACAGCCCCCTCACAGATACGCAGTATTTT.

V is TRBV2 and J is TRBJ2-2; 7 positions agree with TRBD2. CDR3 length: 13 amino acids. The germline CDR1 and CDR2 sequences are SNHLY and FYNNEI. The junction had 6 bases not matched to a gene; V was cut back by 8 bases and J by 6 bases. Here the CDR3 DNA reads TGTGCCAGCTTACGGGAGGTAGCCGGGGAGCTGTTTTTT. This translates into CASLREVAGELFF.

This clone has just one count. The rearrangement links TRBV19 to TRBJ1-1, with unresolved D. V lost 7 bases to trimming and J lost 0 bases, with 9 bases between them. Germline V CDR1 and CDR2: LNHDA, SQIVND (reference sequence). This CDR3 spans 13 amino acids. The CDR3 nucleotides read TGTGCCAGTAAGGAGATAGTGAACACTGAAGCTTTCTTT. Its protein product is CASKEIVNTEAFF.

The CDR3 sequence: CASSFSQGLNEQFF. The CDR3, as DNA: TGTGCCAGCAGTTTTTCCCAGGGGCTCAATGAGCAGTTCTTC. The rearrangement links TRBV28 to TRBJ2-1; a weak D match, TRBD1 (6 bases). CDR3 size: 14 residues. Trimming stripped 3 bases from V and 6 bases from J, with 12 bases between. Germline V gene sequence: CDR1 MDHEN, CDR2 SYDVKM.

This clone has more than one count but fewer than ten. The rearrangement links TRBV10-1 to TRBJ2-1; 12 bases align to TRBD2. Looked up from germline, CDR1 is WNHNN and CDR2 is SYGVQD (reference sequence). With 9 bases clipped from V and 5 bases from J, the junction kept 2 bases outside the gene matches. The length of the CDR3 is 13 residues. CDR3 sequence: CASWTSGNNEQFF. The CDR3 DNA follows: TGCGCCAGTTGGACTAGCGGGAACAATGAGCAGTTCTTC.

The chain recombines TRBV5-6 with TRBJ1-1; D ambiguous. V was pared by 4 bases and J by 0 bases, with 10 bases between. CDR3 size: 14 residues. The V gene's germline CDR1 is SGHDT and CDR2 YYEEEE. DNA for the CDR3: TGTGCCAGCAGCACGAACAGTCTGAACACTGAAGCTTTCTTT. Protein: CASSTNSLNTEAFF.

The rearrangement links TRBV7-3 to TRBJ2-7; 7 nucleotides match TRBD1. The CDR3 sequence is 15 residues long. CDR1 is SGHTA, CDR2 FQGTGA, per germline. Trimming cost V 5 bases and J 0 bases; bases outside gene matches: 7. In nucleotides, the CDR3 is TGTGCCAGCAGCGAGTCAGGGGGAAGCTCCTACGAGCAGTACTTC. Translation: CASSESGGSSYEQYF.

The chain has TRBV9 and TRBJ2-5; 7 nucleotides line up with TRBD2. The CDR3 extends over 15 amino acids. In germline, CDR1 is SGDLS, CDR2 YYNGEE. V lost 0 bases and J lost 2; bases outside the gene matches: 4. The chain's CDR3 is CASSVASSGQETQYF. DNA of the CDR3: TGTGCCAGCAGCGTAGCGTCTAGCGGACAAGAGACCCAGTACTTC.

This clone has a single count. The V gene is TRBV5-1, the J gene TRBJ1-5, with a weak D call TRBD1 (6 bases). Germline V gene sequence: CDR1 SGHRS, CDR2 YFSETQ. This CDR3 spans 15 amino acids. V lost 1 base and J lost 5, with 13 bases in between. For the CDR3, the DNA is TGCGCCAGCAGCTTGCATCCAGGGGCGGATCAGCCCCAGCATTTT. Protein product: CASSLHPGADQPQHF.

In DNA form, the CDR3 reads TGTGCCAGCAGCCCTCCTGGGACTAGCGGACACGAGCAGTACTTC. It encodes CASSPPGTSGHEQYF. V and J are TRBV7-9 and TRBJ2-7; 11 nucleotides match TRBD2. J was trimmed by 5 bases and V by 5 bases; bases with no gene match: 8. This CDR3 has 15 residues. Germline V gene lookup returns CDR1 SEHNR and CDR2 FQNEAQ (reference sequence).

Written as DNA, the CDR3 is TGTGCCAGCAGTGGTACTAGCGGGGGGCCCGCCGGCTACAATGAGCAGTTCTTC. Residues: CASSGTSGGPAGYNEQFF. The genes are TRBV2 and TRBJ2-1; 12 positions agree with TRBD2. V shed 4 bases and J 3 bases; nucleotides not matched to a gene: 10. CDR3 size: 18 residues. Germline loops: CDR1 SNHLY, CDR2 FYNNEI.

CDR3 residues: CASSHPRQLTANYGYTF. CDR3 coding DNA: TGCGCCAGCAGCCATCCCAGACAGCTAACAGCTAACTATGGCTACACCTTC. The rearrangement uses TRBV4-1 and TRBJ1-2, with D possibly TRBD1 on 5 matching bases. The length of the CDR3 is 17 residues. V lost 3 bases and J 0 bases, leaving 17 bases between the germline ends. Germline assignment: CDR1 MGHRA and CDR2 YSYEKL.

The V gene is TRBV5-1, the J gene TRBJ2-2; D unclear. The CDR3 is 15 residues long. Trimming removed 2 bases from V and 1 base from J, with 9 bases in between. CDR1 and CDR2 (germline): SGHRS, YFSETQ. The CDR3 is CASSFPRMNTGELFF. The CDR3 nucleotides are TGCGCCAGCAGCTTTCCCAGGATGAACACCGGGGAGCTGTTTTTT.

This chain uses TRBV5-4 with TRBJ2-1; 16 positions match TRBD2. J was trimmed by 8 bases and V by 4 bases; bases with no gene match: 3. This CDR3 is 15 amino acids long. The germline V gene has CDR1 SGHNT and CDR2 YYREEE (reference sequence). Here the CDR3 DNA reads TGTGCCAGCAGCCGGGGACTAGCGGGAGGGGATGAGCAGTTCTTC. Translating gives CASSRGLAGGDEQFF.